Listed below are T cell receptor beta chains from one sample, sequenced in a study of blood T cells in healthy people across ages. TCRdb ran MiXCR on the 5' RACE reads and lists one entry per CDR3 protein. The sample has about a million distinct CDR3 sequences; 35% to 40% are singletons. Material for sequencing was blood. The receptor source for this set is a man aged 18-30 years in good health. The conserved cysteine and the conserved F or W are not part of the CDR3 here.

j_call v_call cdr3_aa
TRBJ1-2 TRBV29-1 SVEGQGFDGYT
TRBJ1-2 TRBV5-6 ASSLAVGLANYGYT
TRBJ2-4 TRBV4-3 ASSPTSGYGTDIQY
TRBJ1-2 TRBV10-3 AISEVGYT
TRBJ1-2 TRBV10-3 AISESRDPYGYT
TRBJ1-2 TRBV20-1 SAPRPGDYGYT
TRBJ2-3 TRBV2 ASETRDNREGPTDTQY
TRBJ1-2 TRBV29-1 SVEPPGWGGYT
TRBJ1-5 TRBV20-1 SARGLRVPNQPQH
TRBJ2-3 TRBV12-3/TRBV12-4 ASSPLAGGPTDTEY
TRBJ1-1 TRBV7-6 ASSLVPDLNTEAF
TRBJ2-3 TRBV4-3 ASSALAEPSTDTQY
TRBJ2-7 TRBV13 ASSSQVAGGTYEQY
TRBJ1-5 TRBV6-2/TRBV6-3 ASSYDGLSNQPQH
TRBJ2-5 TRBV12-3/TRBV12-4 ASSFQVQEAQY
TRBJ2-3 TRBV6-6 ASSYGTSEADTQY
TRBJ2-5 TRBV4-1 ASSQAPYQETQY
TRBJ2-3 TRBV24-1 ATSDQNRVSTDTQY
TRBJ1-5 TRBV20-1 SARAMGQPNQPQH
TRBJ2-5 TRBV20-1 SASGLAGGLLETQY
TRBJ2-2 TRBV2 ASSEAITKRELF
TRBJ1-2 TRBV24-1 ATSDADRGVYGYT